This TCR beta chain stems from a study of cytomegalovirus exposure and HLA in healthy donors. This CDR3 has 13 amino acids. V was pared by 2 bases and J by 4 bases, with 8 bases between. The germline CDR1 and CDR2 sequences are KGHSH and LQKENI. A remark on this clone: Its antigen is as yet unknown.

The PCR made use of 60 Vbeta and 13 Jbeta primers. In the original analysis: In a later analysis, the count reached about 75 million unique TCR beta chains, with roughly 11 million shared. Assay: immunoSEQ multiplex PCR; the TCRdb copy retains only in-frame clones and omits some. That table gives V, J and clone size, and the DNA gave D and trimming. Of about 150,000 clones in the sample, nearly 85% were seen once. Whole-study results and caveats: No immune exposure information besides CMV serostatus was available. Later, an analysis found that common viral pathogens appeared to be linked with several of the most significant clusters. The study put 150 or so TCR beta chains on its list as cytomegalovirus-associated.

This sequence originates from a male donor in good health and CMV-seronegative. V and J are TRBV18 and TRBJ1-2; D not resolved. The specimen was PBMCs. The CDR3 is CASSPGELYGYTF. For the CDR3, the DNA is TGTGCCAGCTCACCAGGGGAGCTCTATGGCTACACCTTC.